Detailed here is one TCR beta chain. The repertoire was sequenced with immunoSEQ multiplex PCR; TCRdb's copy has only in-frame clones and lacks some. The sample lists 60,000 or so clones; around 81% were seen once. The source of the sample is a study of T cells in tuberculosis. The CDR3 length is 15 residues. From germline, CDR1 is MNHNS and CDR2 SASEGT. V shed 6 bases and J 1 base; nucleotides not matched to a gene: 4. Cells were sorted from thawed PBMC rested overnight and stained with GMM-loaded CD1B tetramer, viability dye and anti-CD3. The CD1B tetramers carried C32 glucose monomycolate purified from Rhodococcus equi. Tetramer-negative cells, approximately 100,000 per donor, were also sorted.

The chain combines TRBV6-1 with TRBJ2-4; 9 bases map to TRBD1. This clonotype was obtained from an adult woman with latent tuberculosis. Specimen: CD1b-GMM tetramer-negative cells sorted from PBMCs. The CDR3: CASRQGAIAKNIQYF. In DNA, the CDR3 is TGTGCCAGCAGACAGGGGGCGATTGCCAAAAACATTCAGTACTTC.